This T cell receptor (beta chain) is drawn from a study of blood T cell repertoires in COVID-19. Across the study: COVID-19 samples, acute and convalescent, were from the United States, Italy and Spain. The cDNA or gDNA used as material had been derived from T cells, B-cell-depleted T cells, or PBMCs.

Per the authors' pipeline: Estimates of nucleated cell counts were drawn from the amplification of reference gene primers. Method: immunoSEQ multiplex PCR; TCRdb's copy keeps in-frame clones and lacks some. The DNA was the basis for D and trimming; V, J and clone size are from that table. The sample has roughly 230,000 clones; approximately 83% are singletons. CDR3 length: 14 amino acids. Germline V CDR1 and CDR2: SGHNT, YYREEE (reference sequence). The ends were cut back, 2 bases at V and 3 bases at J, with 12 bases in the middle. The rearrangement links TRBV5-4 to TRBJ2-7; the D gene is possibly TRBD1 (5 bases). The receptor was isolated from a human donor in a cohort sampled during active COVID-19. The specimen sequenced was peripheral blood. As DNA, the CDR3 is TGTGCCAGCAGCTTCGGCAGGGAAGTCTACGAGCAGTACTTC. Amino acid sequence: CASSFGREVYEQYF.